Listed below are T cell receptor beta chains from one sample, sequenced in a study of blood T cell repertoires in COVID-19. The method was immunoSEQ multiplex PCR; TCRdb's version includes in-frame clones alone and lacks a portion of them. The sample consists of fewer than 120,000 clones, 75% to 80% of them appearing once. Sequencing input: peripheral blood. These receptors were collected from a woman of 80 years or more with active or convalescent COVID-19. CDR3s include the opening cysteine and the closing phenylalanine or tryptophan. Each record gives: J gene, V gene, CDR3 protein.

>TRBJ2-5|TRBV7-8
CASSLGENQETQYF
>TRBJ1-1|TRBV9
CASTSQGNTEAFF
>TRBJ2-7|TRBV5-4
CASSLSLTGGSYEQYF
>TRBJ1-2|TRBV28
CATPSSTNYGYTF
>TRBJ2-7|TRBV19
CASSISGRIAYEQYF
>TRBJ1-1|TRBV18
CASSPKTGNGEAFF
>TRBJ1-2|TRBV4-2
CASSQSQQGGYTF
>TRBJ2-1|TRBV3-1/TRBV3-2
CASSQLQREQFF
>TRBJ2-7|TRBV19
CASSMGGPEKYEQYF
>TRBJ1-4|TRBV4-2
CASTLRQGATNEKLFF
>TRBJ1-4|TRBV5-1
CASSPQTGVLQKLFF
>TRBJ2-1|TRBV5-1
CASSIRTSGPPTFF
>TRBJ2-1|TRBV3-1/TRBV3-2
CASSQLTNEQFF
>TRBJ1-3|TRBV9
CASSVGGQSSGNTIYF
>TRBJ1-1|TRBV3-1/TRBV3-2
CASSQAQGPAFF
>TRBJ1-2|TRBV9
CASSGEWGGLGYTF
>TRBJ1-4|TRBV30
CAWSQGRGDEKLFF
>TRBJ2-2|TRBV7-3
CASSLKGLADHTGELFF
>TRBJ2-1|TRBV19
CASSPRKGRASSYNEQFF
>TRBJ2-7|TRBV7-2
CASSPETSWYEQYF
>TRBJ2-7|TRBV25-1
CASSEYGRLYEQYF
>TRBJ2-4|TRBV21-1
CASRFLSGPHPGENIQYF
>TRBJ1-3|TRBV19
CASSSSGQGASGSGNTIYF
>TRBJ1-5|TRBV10-3
CAISEFSVSNQPQHF